This TCR beta chain emerged from a study of blood T cell repertoires in COVID-19. A single count supports this clone. CDR3 length equals 14 residues. CDR1 and CDR2 from the germline V gene are MNHNY and SVGAGI (reference sequence). Trimming took 2 bases from V and 4 from J; bases not matched to a gene: 1. Per the authors' pipeline: Estimation of nucleated cell counts was performed using reference gene primer amplification. Here immunoSEQ multiplex PCR was the method, and the copy in TCRdb shows in-frame clones only, minus some. For V, J and clone size, that table is used; D and trimming come from the DNA. The sample records 150,000 or so clones, 84% being singletons.

The source is a man aged 18 to 29 with active or convalescent COVID-19. The chain is built from TRBV6-6 and TRBJ2-4; 8 nucleotides line up with TRBD2. Sample: peripheral blood. The CDR3 DNA follows: TGTGCCAGCAGTTACGCGGGGGGTAAAAACATTCAGTACTTC. This encodes CASSYAGGKNIQYF.